This TCR beta chain was retrieved from a study of identical twins. This clonotype appeared a few times. As yet, its antigen is unknown. The conserved phenylalanine or tryptophan is not found at the CDR3 terminus, so this likely reflects a read error. General study points: Invariant MAIT and iNKT cells are populations that could partly confound zero-insertion analyses. For cord blood, abundant beta clonotypes had fewer insertions, unlike memory repertoires, which showed none. Where out-of-frame alpha sequences were twin-shared, they showed excess low generation probability.

TCRdb analysed the 5' RACE reads with MiXCR anew, one entry per CDR3 protein. The table records roughly 710,000 distinct CDR3 sequences, roughly 6% of them present only once. CDR3 length: 15 amino acids. V dropped 6 bases and J dropped 4; count of bases not matched to a gene: 10. Germline V gene sequence: CDR1 DFQATT, CDR2 SNEGSKA (reference sequence). The rearrangement uses TRBV20-1 and TRBJ1-5; 9 nucleotides align to TRBD1. Sequencing was carried out using naive T cells sorted from blood. This receptor was identified in a man between 18 and 29 years old in good health. The CDR3 reads CSAWDRAYVNQPQHC. The DNA of the CDR3 is TGCAGTGCGTGGGACAGGGCTTATGTTAATCAGCCCCAGCATTGT.